Listed here is a single TCR beta chain. The antigen it binds to is not known. Base qualities are not recorded, but no much larger clone differs from it by a single base. The data stem from a study of shared clonotypes between healthy human individuals (dated by TCRdb to 2020 to 2022). Regarding the study in general: Two women and a few men aged 18 to 49 years were included in the cohort. Each donor's leukapheresis produced roughly between about 0.8 and 10 billion PBMCs. Blood TCR repertoires of five healthy adults were deeply sequenced to estimate repertoire size and the extent of clonotype sharing between individuals. Libraries were prepared and TCR repertoires were sequenced by different laboratories using diverse techniques, in order to increase sequencing depth and limit assay-specific biases. The study at large found these results: Pairwise subsampling indicated that sequencing depth was expected to affect the degree of clonotype sharing among donors. Sampling was restricted to blood, and TCR repertoires in tissue are likely to differ from TCR repertoires in blood. Because the study included a small number of donors, the genetic and exposure-history diversity represented was limited.

Using the deep immunoSEQ assay, TCR CDR3 regions were amplified from genomic DNA by multiplex PCR. Genomic DNA extracted from each cell subset was distributed evenly over all wells of several immunoSEQ 96-well plates, and each plate served as one replicate. For unsorted PBMC, 300 ng genomic DNA, equal to approximately 30,000 T cell genomes, was loaded into each replicate PCR. Unsorted PBMC genomic DNA was sequenced across ten immunoSEQ deep assay plates. The purified libraries were quantified using a Qubit 3.0 fluorometer, sized with a Bioanalyzer 2100, and then quantified again using the KAPA Library Quantification kit. Every immunoSEQ 96-well plate was sequenced on a separate single-read 150-cycle Illumina NextSeq 550 flow cell. Concerning the study's data processing: The immunoSEQ output contained only junctional sequences without quality scores, so filtering could not match that applied to full-length reads. Sequences were annotated with PyIR, a Python wrapper for IgBLAST v1.9, and V/J genes and CDR3 were assigned using IMGT germline references. Reads were filtered out if the reads had weak V/J assignments (E-value above 1e-6), no CDR3, stop codons, out-of-frame junctions, or ambiguous translated residues. A V3J clonotype was defined by an identical inferred V gene, J gene, and CDR3 amino acid sequence. Percentage overlap between repertoires was computed as shared unique clonotypes divided by the size of the smaller repertoire. RTK rarefaction, the Chao1 estimator, and Recon v2.1 estimates of unobserved clonotypes were used to assess repertoire richness. What TCRdb holds here is the immuneACCESS table cut down to in-frame rearrangements. Part of the clones is not present; checked against another copy, under half of the missing clones reflect an unresolved V gene, and the others are unexplained. The V and J calls and clone size are taken from that table; D and trimming were inferred from the DNA. Across this sample there are more than 400,000 clones, with approximately 82% seen only once. The ten top clones hold about 12% of the sample.

The CDR3 covers 15 residues, taking in both the cysteine and the phenylalanine. Only the CDR3 region is kept as DNA, spanning 45 bases read in frame from base 1. V loses 2 bases of germline sequence and J loses 5 bases, and the interval between the two ends is 13 bases. Per the germline V gene, MDHEN is the CDR1 and SYDVKM is the CDR2. Donors were healthy HIV-negative adults with no recently reported acute infections or vaccinations. Every donor was a Caucasian adult residing in Nashville, Tennessee, USA. In the unsorted samples, 70 million to 90 million PBMCs were counted, and genomic DNA was extracted using the QIAamp DNA Blood Mini kit. Blood was obtained by leukapheresis, after which PBMCs were separated by Ficoll-Histopaque density gradient centrifugation and cryopreserved in liquid nitrogen vapor phase.

Sequencing input: PBMCs. The sequence came from a woman aged 40 to 49 in good health. Some clones in this sample may be carry-over from other donors' samples. Recombination joined TRBV28 with TRBJ2-1, and TRBD2 may be the D gene, going by 7 matching bases. This receptor has the CDR3 CASSLGGGTHNEQFF. The DNA sequence is as follows: TGTGCCAGCAGTTTAGGGGGGGGGACACACAATGAGCAGTTCTTC.